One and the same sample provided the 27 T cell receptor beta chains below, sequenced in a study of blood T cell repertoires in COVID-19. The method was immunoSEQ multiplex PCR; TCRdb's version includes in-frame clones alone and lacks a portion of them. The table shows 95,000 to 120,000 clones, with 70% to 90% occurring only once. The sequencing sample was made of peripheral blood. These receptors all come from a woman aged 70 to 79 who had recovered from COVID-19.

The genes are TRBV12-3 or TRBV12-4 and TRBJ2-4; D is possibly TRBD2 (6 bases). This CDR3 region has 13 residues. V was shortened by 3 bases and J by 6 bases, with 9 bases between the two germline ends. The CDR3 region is CASSLEGRNIQYF. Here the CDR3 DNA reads TGTGCCAGCAGTTTGGAGGGGAGAAACATTCAGTACTTC.

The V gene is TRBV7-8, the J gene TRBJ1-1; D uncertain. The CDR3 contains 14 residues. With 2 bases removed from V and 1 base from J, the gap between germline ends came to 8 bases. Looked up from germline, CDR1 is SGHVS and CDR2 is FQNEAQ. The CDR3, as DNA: TGTGCCAGCAGCTTACGGGCGGGGAACACTGAAGCTTTCTTT. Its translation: CASSLRAGNTEAFF.

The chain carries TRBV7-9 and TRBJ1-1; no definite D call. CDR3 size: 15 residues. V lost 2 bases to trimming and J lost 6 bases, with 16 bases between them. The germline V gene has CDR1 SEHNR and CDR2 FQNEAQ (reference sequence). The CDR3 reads CASSLRSGGRPEAFF. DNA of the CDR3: TGTGCCAGCAGCTTACGGTCGGGTGGCCGACCTGAAGCTTTCTTT.

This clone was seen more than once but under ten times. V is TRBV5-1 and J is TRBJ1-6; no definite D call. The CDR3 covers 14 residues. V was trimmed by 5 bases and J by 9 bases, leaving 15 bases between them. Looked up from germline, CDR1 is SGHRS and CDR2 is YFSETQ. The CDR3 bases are TGCGCCAGCAGTTACGACTGGGAGGGTTCACCCCTCCACTTT. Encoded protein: CASSYDWEGSPLHF.

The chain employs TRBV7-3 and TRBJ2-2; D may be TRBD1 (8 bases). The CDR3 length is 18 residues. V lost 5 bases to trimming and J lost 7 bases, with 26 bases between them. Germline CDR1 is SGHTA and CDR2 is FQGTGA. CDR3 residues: CASSPTGQGASGGGELFF. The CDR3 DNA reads TGTGCCAGCAGCCCGACAGGACAGGGAGCCTCGGGGGGCGGGGAGCTGTTTTTT.

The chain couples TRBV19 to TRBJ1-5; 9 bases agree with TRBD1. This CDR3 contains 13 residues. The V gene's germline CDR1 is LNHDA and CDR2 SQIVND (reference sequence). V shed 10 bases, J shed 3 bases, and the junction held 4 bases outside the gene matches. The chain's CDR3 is CAIGQGYNQPQHF. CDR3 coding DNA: TGTGCCATCGGACAGGGGTACAATCAGCCCCAGCATTTT.

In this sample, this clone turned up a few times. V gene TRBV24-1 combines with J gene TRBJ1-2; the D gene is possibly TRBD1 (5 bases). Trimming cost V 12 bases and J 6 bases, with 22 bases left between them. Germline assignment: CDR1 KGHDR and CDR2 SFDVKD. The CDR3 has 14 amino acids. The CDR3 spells CAPLDTMTEDGYTF. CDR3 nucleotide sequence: TGTGCCCCCCTTGATACAATGACAGAAGATGGCTACACCTTC.

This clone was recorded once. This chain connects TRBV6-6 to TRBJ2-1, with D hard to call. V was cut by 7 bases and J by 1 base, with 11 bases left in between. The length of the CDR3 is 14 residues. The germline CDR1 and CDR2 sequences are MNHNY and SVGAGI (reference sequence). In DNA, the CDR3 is TGTGCCAGCAATGAGTACTCTTCCTACAATGAGCAGTTCTTC. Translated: CASNEYSSYNEQFF.

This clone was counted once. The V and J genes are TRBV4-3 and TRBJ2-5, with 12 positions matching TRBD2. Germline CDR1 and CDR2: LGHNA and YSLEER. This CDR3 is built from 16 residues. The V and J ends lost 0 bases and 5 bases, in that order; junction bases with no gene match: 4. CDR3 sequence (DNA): TGCGCCAGCAGCCAAGATCTAGCGGGGGGGCGGGAGACCCAGTACTTC. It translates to CASSQDLAGGRETQYF.

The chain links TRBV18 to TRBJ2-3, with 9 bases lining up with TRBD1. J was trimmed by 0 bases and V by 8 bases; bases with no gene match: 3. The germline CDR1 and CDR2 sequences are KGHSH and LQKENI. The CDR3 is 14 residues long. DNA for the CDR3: TGTGCCAGCGGGGGGACAGGGAGCACAGATACGCAGTATTTT. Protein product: CASGGTGSTDTQYF. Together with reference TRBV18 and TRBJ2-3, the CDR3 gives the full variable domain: NAGVMQNPRHLVRRRGQEARLRCSPMKGHSHVYWYRQLPEEGLKFMVYLQKENIIDESGMPKERFSAEFPKEGPSILRIQQVVRGDSAAYFCASGGTGSTDTQYFGPGTRLTVL.

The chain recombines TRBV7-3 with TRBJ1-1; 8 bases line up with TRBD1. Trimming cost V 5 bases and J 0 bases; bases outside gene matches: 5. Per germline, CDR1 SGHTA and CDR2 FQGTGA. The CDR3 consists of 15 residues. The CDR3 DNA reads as TGTGCCAGCAGCCTCTCGGGACAGGTGAACACTGAAGCTTTCTTT. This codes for CASSLSGQVNTEAFF.

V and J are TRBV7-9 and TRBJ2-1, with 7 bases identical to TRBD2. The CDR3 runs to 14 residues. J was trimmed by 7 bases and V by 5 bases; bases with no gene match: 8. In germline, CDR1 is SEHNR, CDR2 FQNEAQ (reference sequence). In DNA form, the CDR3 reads TGTGCCAGCAGCGGGAGACTAGCTTCGAATGAGCAGTTCTTC. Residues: CASSGRLASNEQFF.

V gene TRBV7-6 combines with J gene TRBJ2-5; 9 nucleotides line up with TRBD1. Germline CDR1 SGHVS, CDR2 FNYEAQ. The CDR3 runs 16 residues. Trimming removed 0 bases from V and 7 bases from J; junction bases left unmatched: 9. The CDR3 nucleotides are TGTGCCAGCAGCTTAGCGGCACAGGGGGCAGTGGGGACCCAGTACTTC. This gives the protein CASSLAAQGAVGTQYF.

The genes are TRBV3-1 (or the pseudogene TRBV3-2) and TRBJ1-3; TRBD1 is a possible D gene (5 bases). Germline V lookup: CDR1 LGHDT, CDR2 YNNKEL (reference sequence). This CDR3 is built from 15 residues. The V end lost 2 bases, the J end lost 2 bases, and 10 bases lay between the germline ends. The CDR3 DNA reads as TGTGCCAGCAGCCAACCCCAGGGCGCTGGAAACACCATATATTTT. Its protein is CASSQPQGAGNTIYF.

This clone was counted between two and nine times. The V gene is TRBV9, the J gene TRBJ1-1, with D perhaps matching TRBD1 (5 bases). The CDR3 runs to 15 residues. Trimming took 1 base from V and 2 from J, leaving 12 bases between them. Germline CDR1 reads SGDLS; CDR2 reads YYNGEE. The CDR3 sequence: CASSVTPRGNTEAFF. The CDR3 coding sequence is TGTGCCAGCAGCGTAACACCTAGGGGTAACACTGAAGCTTTCTTT.

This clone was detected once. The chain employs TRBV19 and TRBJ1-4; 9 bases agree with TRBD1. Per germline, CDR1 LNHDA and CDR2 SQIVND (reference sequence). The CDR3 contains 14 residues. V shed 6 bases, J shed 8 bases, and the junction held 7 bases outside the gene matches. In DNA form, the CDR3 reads TGTGCCAGTAGGCCGGGACAGGGACCGGAAAAACTGTTTTTT. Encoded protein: CASRPGQGPEKLFF. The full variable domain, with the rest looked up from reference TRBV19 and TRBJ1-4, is DGGITQSPKYLFRKEGQNVTLSCEQNLNHDAMYWYRQDPGQGLRLIYYSQIVNDFQKGDIAEGYSVSREKKESFPLTVTSAQKNPTAFYLCASRPGQGPEKLFFGSGTQLSVL.

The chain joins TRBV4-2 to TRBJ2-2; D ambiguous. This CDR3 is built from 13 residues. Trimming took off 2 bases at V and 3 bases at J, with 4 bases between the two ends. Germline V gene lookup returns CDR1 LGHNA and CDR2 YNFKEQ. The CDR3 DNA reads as TGTGCCAGCAGCCAACGAGACACCGGGGAGCTGTTTTTT. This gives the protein CASSQRDTGELFF.

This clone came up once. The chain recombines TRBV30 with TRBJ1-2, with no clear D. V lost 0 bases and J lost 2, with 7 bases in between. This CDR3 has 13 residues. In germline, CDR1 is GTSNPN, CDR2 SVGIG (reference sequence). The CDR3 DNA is TGTGCCTGGAGTGTAGAGGAGAACTATGGCTACACCTTC. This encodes CAWSVEENYGYTF.

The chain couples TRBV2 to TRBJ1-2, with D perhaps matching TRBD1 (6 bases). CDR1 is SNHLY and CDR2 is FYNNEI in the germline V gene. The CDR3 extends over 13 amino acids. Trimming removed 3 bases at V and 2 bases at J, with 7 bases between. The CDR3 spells CASSDQGNYGYTF. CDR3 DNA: TGTGCCAGCAGTGACCAGGGGAACTATGGCTACACCTTC.

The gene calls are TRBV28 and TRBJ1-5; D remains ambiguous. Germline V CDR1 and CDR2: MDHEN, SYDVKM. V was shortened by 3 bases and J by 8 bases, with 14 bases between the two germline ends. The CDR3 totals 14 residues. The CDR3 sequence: CASSFIEGMEPQHF. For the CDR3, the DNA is TGTGCCAGCAGTTTTATCGAGGGAATGGAGCCCCAGCATTTT.

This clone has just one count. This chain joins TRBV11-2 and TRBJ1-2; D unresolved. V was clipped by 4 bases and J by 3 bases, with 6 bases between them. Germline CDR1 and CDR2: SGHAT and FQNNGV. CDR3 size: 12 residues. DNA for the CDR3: TGTGCCAGCAGCTCAAGCTACTATGGCTACACCTTC. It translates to CASSSSYYGYTF.

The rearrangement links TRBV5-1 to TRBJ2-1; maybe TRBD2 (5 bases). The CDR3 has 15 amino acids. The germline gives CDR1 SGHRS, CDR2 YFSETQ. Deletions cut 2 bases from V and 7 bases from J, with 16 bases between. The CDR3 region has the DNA TGCGCCAGCAGCTTCGAGGGATATAGGGAGAATGAGCAGTTCTTC. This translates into CASSFEGYRENEQFF.

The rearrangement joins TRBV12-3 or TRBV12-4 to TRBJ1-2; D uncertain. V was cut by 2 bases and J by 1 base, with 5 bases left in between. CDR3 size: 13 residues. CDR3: CASSLKLNYGYTF. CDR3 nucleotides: TGTGCCAGCAGTTTAAAGCTTAACTATGGCTACACCTTC.

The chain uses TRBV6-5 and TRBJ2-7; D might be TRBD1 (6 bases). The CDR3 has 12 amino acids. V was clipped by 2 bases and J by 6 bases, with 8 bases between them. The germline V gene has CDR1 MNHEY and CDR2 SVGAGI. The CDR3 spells CASSYGGVEQYF. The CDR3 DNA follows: TGTGCCAGCAGTTACGGGGGCGTCGAGCAGTACTTC.

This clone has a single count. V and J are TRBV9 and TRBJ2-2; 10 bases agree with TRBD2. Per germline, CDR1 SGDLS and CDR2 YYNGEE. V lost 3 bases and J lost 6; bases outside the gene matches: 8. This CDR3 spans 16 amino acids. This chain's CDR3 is CASSARLAGRAGELFF. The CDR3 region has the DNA TGTGCCAGCAGCGCCCGACTAGCGGGCAGGGCCGGGGAGCTGTTTTTT.

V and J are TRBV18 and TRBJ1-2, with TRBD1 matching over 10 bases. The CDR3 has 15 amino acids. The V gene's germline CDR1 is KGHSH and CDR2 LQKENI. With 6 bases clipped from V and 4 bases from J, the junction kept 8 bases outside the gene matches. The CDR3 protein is CASSPPGQGVYGYTF. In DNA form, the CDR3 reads TGTGCCAGCTCGCCCCCCGGACAGGGGGTCTATGGCTACACCTTC.

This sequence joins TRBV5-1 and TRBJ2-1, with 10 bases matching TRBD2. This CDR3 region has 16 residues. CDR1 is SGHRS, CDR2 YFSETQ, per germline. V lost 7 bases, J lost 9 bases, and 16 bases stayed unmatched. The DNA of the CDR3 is TGCGCCAGCTCTTCTCTAGCGGGAGCTACACAAGGTGAGCAGTTCTTC. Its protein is CASSSLAGATQGEQFF. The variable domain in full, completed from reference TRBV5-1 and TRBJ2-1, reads KAGVTQTPRYLIKTRGQQVTLSCSPISGHRSVSWYQQTPGQGLQFLFEYFSETQRNKGNFPGRFSGRQFSNSRSEMNVSTLELGDSALYLCASSSLAGATQGEQFFGPGTRLTVL.